Detailed here is one T cell receptor (beta chain). This entry belongs to a study of blood T cell repertoires in COVID-19. Study in general: Samples representing acute and convalescent COVID-19 were sourced from the United States, Italy and Spain. In each case, the material was cDNA or gDNA derived from T cells, B-cell-depleted T cells, or PBMCs.

In the study's own analysis: Reference gene primer amplification in the assay estimated nucleated cell counts. Libraries were prepared by immunoSEQ multiplex PCR; TCRdb keeps only in-frame clonotypes and omits some of them. V and J calls and clone size come straight from that table; D and trimming were deduced from the DNA. Altogether 160,000 or so clones are present, 90% being singletons, with the ten largest covering 15% to 20%. J gave up 5 bases and V 1 base, and 7 bases lay outside the gene matches. The CDR3 sequence is 16 residues long. Germline CDR1 SGHNT, CDR2 YENEEA. The TCR sequence derives from a man between 60 and 75 years old with active or convalescent COVID-19. Sequenced material: peripheral blood. The chain links TRBV11-3 to TRBJ2-5, with 10 bases that match TRBD2. In DNA, the CDR3 is TGTGCCAGCAGCTTAGGGGCTAGCGGGGGTTCGGAGACCCAGTACTTC. Translation: CASSLGASGGSETQYF.